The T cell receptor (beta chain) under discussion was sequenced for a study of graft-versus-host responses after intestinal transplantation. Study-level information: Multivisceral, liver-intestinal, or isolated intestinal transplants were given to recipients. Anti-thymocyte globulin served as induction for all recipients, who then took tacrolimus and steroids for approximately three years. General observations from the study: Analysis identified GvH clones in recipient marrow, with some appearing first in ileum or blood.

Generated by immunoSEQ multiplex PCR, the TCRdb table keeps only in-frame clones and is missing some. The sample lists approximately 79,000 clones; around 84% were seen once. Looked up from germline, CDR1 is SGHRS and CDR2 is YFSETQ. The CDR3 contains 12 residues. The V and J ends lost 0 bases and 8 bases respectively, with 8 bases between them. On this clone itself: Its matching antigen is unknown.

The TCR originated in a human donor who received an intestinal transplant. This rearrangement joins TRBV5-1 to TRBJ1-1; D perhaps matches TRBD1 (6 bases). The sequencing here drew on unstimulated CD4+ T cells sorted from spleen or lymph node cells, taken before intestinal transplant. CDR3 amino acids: CASSLEQGEAFF. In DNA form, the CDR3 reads TGCGCCAGCAGCTTGGAACAGGGCGAAGCTTTCTTT.